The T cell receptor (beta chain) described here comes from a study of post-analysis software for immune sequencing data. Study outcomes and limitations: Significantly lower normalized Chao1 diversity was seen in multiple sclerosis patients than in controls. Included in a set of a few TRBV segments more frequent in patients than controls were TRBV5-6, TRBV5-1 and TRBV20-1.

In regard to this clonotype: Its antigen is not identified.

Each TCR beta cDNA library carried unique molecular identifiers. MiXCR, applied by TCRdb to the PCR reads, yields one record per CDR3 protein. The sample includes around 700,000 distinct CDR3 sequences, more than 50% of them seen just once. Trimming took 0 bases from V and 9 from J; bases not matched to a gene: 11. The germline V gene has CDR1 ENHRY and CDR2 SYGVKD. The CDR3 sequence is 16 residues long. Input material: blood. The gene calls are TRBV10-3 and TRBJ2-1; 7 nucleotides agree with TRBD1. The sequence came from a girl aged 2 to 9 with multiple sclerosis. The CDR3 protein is CAISESQTGKNGEQFF. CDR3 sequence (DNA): TGTGCCATCAGTGAGTCGCAGACAGGGAAGAATGGTGAGCAGTTCTTC.